The clone carrying this T cell receptor (beta chain) has only a few counts. Between the trimmed V and J ends, which lost 1 base and 2 bases, there was a span of 11 bases. Germline lookup yields CDR1 MGHDK and CDR2 SYGVNS. The CDR3 runs 15 residues. TCRdb called the RT-PCR reads again in MiXCR, with one record for every CDR3 protein. Here the sample spans 200,000 to 250,000 distinct CDR3 sequences, less than 15% being singletons. This entry belongs to a study of patients and donors after allogeneic stem cell transplantation. The source of this sequence is a human donor who was either an allogeneic HSCT recipient or a stem cell or donor lymphocyte infusion donor (not recorded which). It is not recorded whose cells these are; they may come from a transplant donor. The chain joins TRBV25-1 to TRBJ2-5; D is possibly TRBD1 or TRBD2 (5 bases each). Sequenced input: blood, either unsorted or a sorted T cell fraction (not recorded which). DNA for the CDR3: TGTGCCAGCAGTGAATTTAGGGGAGTTCAAGAGACCCAGTACTTC. Translation: CASSEFRGVQETQYF.